This T cell receptor beta chain was sequenced for a study of T cell responses to AZD1222 COVID-19 vaccine. Whole-study findings and limits: Clonal diversity was possibly underestimated, and the donors were mostly white British, with more females.

Remarks on this clone: As yet, its antigen is unknown.

Sequencing used immunoSEQ multiplex PCR; TCRdb keeps in-frame clones, though not all of them. The data show 120,000 or so clones, with around nine tenths seen just once and 1.2% held by the top ten. Sequencing used peripheral blood, obtained on day 0 of AZD1222 vaccination. The sequence came from an adult in good health.

CDR3 sequence reads: CASSPQTGGETQYF. The CDR3 DNA reads TGTGCCAGCTCACCCCAGACAGGGGGCGAGACCCAGTACTTC. The rearrangement uses TRBV18 and TRBJ2-5, with 10 positions matching TRBD1. There are 14 residues in the CDR3. The junction had 3 bases not matched to a gene; V was cut back by 3 bases and J by 5 bases. Per the germline V gene, CDR1 is KGHSH and CDR2 is LQKENI.